The 23 T cell receptor beta chains given below trace back to one sample, sequenced in a study of control samples from healthy donors and cancer patients (dated by TCRdb to 2020 to 2022). Library method: the immunoSEQ multiplex PCR assay. TCRdb obtained this table from immuneACCESS and retained in-frame rearrangements with V and J assigned. These tables miss some clones; where compared with another copy, unresolved V genes account for less than half of the shortfall, and the remainder is unexplained. The sample table lists 150,000 to 200,000 clones, around 96% of them with a count of one. The ten largest account for 8.5% of the sample. What was sequenced was blood. The receptors derive from a woman between 35 and 50 years old in good health.

The gene calls are TRBV30 and TRBJ1-2; D gene ambiguous. Trimming cost V 2 bases and J 4 bases, with 5 bases left between them. CDR1 and CDR2 from the germline V gene are GTSNPN and SVGIG (reference sequence). CDR3 length: 11 amino acids. As DNA, the CDR3 is TGTGCCTGGAGTAGGTCCTATGGCTACACCTTC. As protein: CAWSRSYGYTF.

This clone was recorded only once. The chain links TRBV6-6 to TRBJ1-6; no clear D gene. Germline assignment: CDR1 MNHNY and CDR2 SVGAGI (reference sequence). V lost 3 bases to trimming and J lost 9 bases, with 12 bases between them. The CDR3 extends over 14 amino acids. CDR3: CASSYEVRISPLHF. As DNA, the CDR3 is TGTGCCAGCAGTTATGAGGTGAGGATTTCACCCCTCCACTTT.

The chain is built from TRBV6-1 and TRBJ2-3; no definite D call. The length of the CDR3 is 14 residues. V dropped 0 bases and J dropped 4 bases, with 8 bases sitting between them. In germline, CDR1 is MNHNS, CDR2 SASEGT. In DNA form, the CDR3 reads TGTGCCAGCAGTGAAGCCAGGCTATCAGATACGCAGTATTTT. Amino acid sequence: CASSEARLSDTQYF.

J is TRBJ1-5 and V is TRBV7-3, with D possibly matching TRBD1 (6 bases). The germline CDR1 and CDR2 sequences are SGHTA and FQGTGA. The CDR3 has 14 amino acids. Trimming pared 4 bases from V and 2 bases from J, leaving 9 bases between. The CDR3 bases are TGTGCCAGCAGCTCCGGGGGCGGCAATCAGCCCCAGCATTTT. This translates into CASSSGGGNQPQHF.

The genes are TRBV6-5 and TRBJ1-5; 7 positions agree with TRBD1. Per germline, CDR1 MNHEY and CDR2 SVGAGI. The CDR3 length is 15 residues. V lost 7 bases, J lost 1 base, and 7 bases stayed unmatched. The CDR3 protein is CASTSTGISNQPQHF. CDR3 DNA sequence: TGTGCCAGCACCTCGACAGGGATCAGCAATCAGCCCCAGCATTTT.

The V and J genes are TRBV14 and TRBJ1-6; D uncertain. Germline V gene lookup returns CDR1 SGHDN and CDR2 FVKESK. V was pared by 4 bases and J by 2 bases, with 9 bases between. This CDR3 has 15 amino acids. For the CDR3, the DNA is TGTGCCAGCAGCCGGGGTATCCCCTATAATTCACCCCTCCACTTT. Amino acid sequence: CASSRGIPYNSPLHF.

This rearrangement joins TRBV5-1 to TRBJ2-7; 8 nucleotides align to TRBD1. Germline V gene data show CDR1 as SGHRS and CDR2 as YFSETQ. This CDR3 has 14 amino acids. Germline trimming cut 4 bases from V and 3 bases from J; bases unmatched to any gene: 6. Written as DNA, the CDR3 is TGCGCCAGCAGCCCCCGGGACAGGTTCTACGAGCAGTACTTC. Its protein product is CASSPRDRFYEQYF.

This clone was counted a few times. The chain couples TRBV7-9 to TRBJ2-7, with D possibly being TRBD2 (5 bases). Germline loops: CDR1 SEHNR, CDR2 FQNEAQ (reference sequence). The germline V and J ends were trimmed by 6 bases and 0 bases, with 21 bases remaining between them. CDR3 length equals 17 residues. This CDR3 reads CASSKNPRGLVSYEQYF. The CDR3 nucleotides read TGTGCCAGCAGTAAAAATCCCAGAGGGCTCGTCTCCTACGAGCAGTACTTC. Based on the CDR3 plus reference TRBV7-9 and TRBJ2-7, the full variable domain is DTGVSQNPRHKITKRGQNVTFRCDPISEHNRLYWYRQTLGQGPEFLTYFQNEAQLEKSRLLSDRFSAERPKGSFSTLEIQRTEQGDSAMYLCASSKNPRGLVSYEQYFGPGTRLTVT.

The chain couples TRBV18 to TRBJ1-3, with D unclear. The CDR3 consists of 14 residues. The germline V gene encodes CDR1 KGHSH and CDR2 LQKENI. Trimming stripped 3 bases from V and 1 base from J, with 7 bases between. The CDR3 DNA follows: TGTGCCAGCTCACCCGCTACTTCTGGAAACACCATATATTTT. It is translated as CASSPATSGNTIYF.

The chain employs TRBV19 and TRBJ1-1; unclear D gene. Germline V gene lookup returns CDR1 LNHDA and CDR2 SQIVND (reference sequence). CDR3 length: 11 residues. V lost 7 bases and J 0 bases, leaving 3 bases between the germline ends. CDR3 sequence: CASKVNTEAFF. The CDR3 region has the DNA TGTGCCAGTAAAGTGAACACTGAAGCTTTCTTT.

The chain has TRBV9 and TRBJ1-2, with 7 positions matching TRBD1. The CDR3 spans 15 residues. Losses at the gene ends were 4 bases for V and 0 bases for J; bases not matched to a gene: 6. Germline V CDR1 and CDR2: SGDLS, YYNGEE. The CDR3 sequence is CASSTRDSSNYGYTF. CDR3 DNA: TGTGCCAGCAGCACTCGGGACAGCTCTAACTATGGCTACACCTTC.

The rearrangement joins TRBV4-2 to TRBJ2-7; D call uncertain. There are 15 residues in the CDR3. V dropped 0 bases and J dropped 0 bases, with 9 bases sitting between them. Germline values: CDR1 LGHNA, CDR2 YNFKEQ. CDR3 amino acids: CASSQDLWTSYEQYF. The CDR3, as DNA: TGTGCCAGCAGCCAAGATCTGTGGACCTCCTACGAGCAGTACTTC.

The rearrangement uses TRBV4-1 and TRBJ1-2; 8 bases fit TRBD1. Germline lookup yields CDR1 MGHRA and CDR2 YSYEKL. This CDR3 spans 15 amino acids. The junction had 8 bases not matched to a gene; V was cut back by 4 bases and J by 4 bases. The CDR3 here is CASSPPGQAVYGYTF. The CDR3 DNA sequence: TGCGCCAGCAGCCCGCCGGGACAGGCCGTCTATGGCTACACCTTC.

V usage is TRBV29-1 and J usage is TRBJ1-2; D ambiguous. The CDR3 has 13 amino acids. Per the germline V gene, CDR1 is SQVTM and CDR2 is ANQGSEA. Trimming cost V 4 bases and J 10 bases, with 19 bases left between them. DNA for the CDR3: TGCAGCGTTGTGTTGGCAGGTGGCGGTACCTACACCTTC. This codes for CSVVLAGGGTYTF.

V gene TRBV10-3 combines with J gene TRBJ1-2; D remains unclear. The CDR3 length is 16 residues. Per the germline V gene, CDR1 is ENHRY and CDR2 is SYGVKD. Between the trimmed V and J ends, which lost 3 bases and 0 bases, there was a span of 14 bases. Here the CDR3 DNA reads TGTGCCATCAGTGAACCCCATGCCCCAACTAACTATGGCTACACCTTC. Translation gives CAISEPHAPTNYGYTF.

The chain joins TRBV10-3 to TRBJ2-7; TRBD2 is a possible D gene (6 bases). This CDR3 region has 13 residues. With 10 bases removed from V and 3 bases from J, the gap between germline ends came to 16 bases. CDR1 ENHRY and CDR2 SYGVKD come from the germline V gene. The CDR3 is CATHSGEGYEQYF. The CDR3 DNA is TGTGCCACACATAGCGGAGAGGGCTACGAGCAGTACTTC.

The chain is built from TRBV2 and TRBJ2-7; 9 bases are a match to TRBD1. This CDR3 region has 15 residues. From germline, CDR1 is SNHLY and CDR2 FYNNEI. V dropped 5 bases and J dropped 5; count of bases not matched to a gene: 10. CDR3: CASSWATGGLDEQYF. In DNA form, the CDR3 reads TGTGCCAGCAGTTGGGCCACAGGGGGCCTGGACGAGCAGTACTTC.

This chain joins TRBV6-5 and TRBJ2-6; weak D call: TRBD1 (6 bases). Germline loops: CDR1 MNHEY, CDR2 SVGAGI. There are 15 residues in the CDR3. Trimming pared 6 bases from V and 4 bases from J, leaving 13 bases between. The CDR3 here is CASSSDSFGANVLTF. CDR3 DNA sequence: TGTGCCAGCAGCTCGGACAGTTTCGGGGCCAACGTCCTGACTTTC.

The V gene is TRBV6-2 or TRBV6-3, the J gene TRBJ1-2; weak D call: TRBD1 (6 bases). Trimming left V 5 bases short and J 7 bases short, with 20 bases between. CDR3 length: 15 residues. Germline V gene sequence: CDR1 MNHEY, CDR2 SVGEGT. This chain's CDR3 is CASSPDSLYTSGYTF. The DNA for the CDR3 is TGTGCCAGCAGTCCGGACAGCCTTTATACAAGTGGCTACACCTTC.

The chain couples TRBV15 to TRBJ2-5; D may be TRBD2 (6 bases). Trimming removed 1 base at V and 4 bases at J, with 13 bases between. The CDR3 totals 15 residues. The germline CDR1 and CDR2 sequences are LNHNV and YYDKDF (reference sequence). The CDR3 coding sequence is TGTGCCACCAGCAGAGCCGGGGCGGGGAGAGAGACCCAGTACTTC. Protein product: CATSRAGAGRETQYF.

A note on this clone: Other DNA variants within this sample encode the same CDR3. The V call is TRBV11-2, the J call TRBJ1-2, with D hard to call. There are 12 residues in the CDR3. Deletions cut 6 bases from V and 2 bases from J, with 7 bases between. Looked up from germline, CDR1 is SGHAT and CDR2 is FQNNGV. In DNA form, the CDR3 reads TGTGCCAGCAGTCACCCCAACTATGGCTACACCTTC. Translation gives CASSHPNYGYTF.

V gene TRBV9 combines with J gene TRBJ2-7, with 15 bases matching TRBD2. Per the germline V gene, CDR1 is SGDLS and CDR2 is YYNGEE. V was pared by 4 bases and J by 0 bases, with 5 bases of the junction left unmatched. The CDR3 is 17 residues long. The CDR3, as DNA: TGTGCCAGCAGCCGGGGACTAGCGGGGGGCCGCTCCTACGAGCAGTACTTC. Translating it yields CASSRGLAGGRSYEQYF.

V and J are TRBV2 and TRBJ1-4, with 7 positions matching TRBD1. CDR1 and CDR2 (germline): SNHLY, FYNNEI. Trimming took 8 bases from V and 4 from J; bases not matched to a gene: 4. The CDR3 is 13 residues long. CDR3 in amino acids: CASRRGLNEKLFF. CDR3 DNA sequence: TGTGCCAGCCGGAGGGGGCTTAATGAAAAACTGTTTTTT.